This TCR beta chain originates from a study of CD8+CD57+ T cells in acquired aplastic anemia. Overall study context: Mean DNA quantity obtained from sorted CD4+ and CD8+ cells was 3 to 3.5 ug. The study, taken as a whole, reports: Simpson's diversity of CD8+ cells was not significantly different in patients compared with controls. Patients and controls were found to share fewer than 35 CD8+ CDR3 sequences.

As regards this clonotype: Its antigen is unknown.

The germline gives CDR1 SGHAT, CDR2 FQNNGV. The CDR3 runs 16 residues. The V end was cut by 2 bases, the J end by 3 bases, with 16 bases between. TCR beta VDJ and CDR3 profiling used genomic DNA as template. Via MiXCR, TCRdb re-called the reads, giving one row per CDR3 protein. Of some 120,000 distinct CDR3 sequences listed, approximately 61% were seen once; the top ten hold 25% to 35%. Patients chosen for sequencing had shown CD8+CD57+ cell expansion by flow cytometry. The sample consisted of sorted CD4+, CD8+, or CD8+CD57+ T cells (not recorded which) from PBMCs. This TCR derives from a human donor with aplastic anemia. The chain carries TRBV11-2 and TRBJ1-2; D remains ambiguous. Here the CDR3 DNA reads TGTGCCAGCAGCTTAATCGCCCGACCTCTGGACTATGGCTACACCTTC. Protein product: CASSLIARPLDYGYTF.